A single sample gave rise to the 2 T cell receptor beta chains below, sequenced in a study of T-cell memory formation after mild COVID-19 (dated by TCRdb to the early 2020s). The library came from 5' RACE. TCRdb records Illumina NovaSeq 6000 as the sequencer. TCRdb trimmed public reads at Q25 via fastp, called clones via MiXCR and kept in-frame beta chains. When rows share a CDR3 protein, they turn into one entry using the most common DNA and genes. The table for this sample lists a few hundred thousand distinct CDR3 sequences; approximately 27% of them were counted only once. The ten largest account for roughly 13% of the sample. Sequencing was performed on PBMCs or a T cell subset sorted from them (not recorded which). These receptors all stem from an adult woman who had mild COVID-19 (a few samples of this study predate the infection). The sample titles of this study are shuffled in the database, so cell type and time point are left out; the donor was told from shared clones.

The table lists this clonotype with a count of one. The chain is built from TRBV7-2 and TRBJ2-3; D not certain. Looked up from germline, CDR1 is SGHTA and CDR2 is FQGNSA. The CDR3 extends over 15 amino acids. V was cut by 3 bases and J by 0 bases, with 10 bases left in between. Here the CDR3 DNA reads TGTGCCAGCAGCTTTGGCTATCTAAGCACAGATACGCAGTATTTT. Amino acids: CASSFGYLSTDTQYF. Filled out from reference TRBV7-2 and TRBJ2-3, the complete variable domain reads GAGVSQSPSNKVTEKGKDVELRCDPISGHTALYWYRQSLGQGLEFLIYFQGNSAPDKSGLPSDRFSAERTGGSVSTLTIQRTQQEDSAVYLCASSFGYLSTDTQYFGPGTRLTVL.

This clonotype was counted between two and nine times. CDR3 DNA sequence: TGCGCCAGCAGCTTGGTCTTTAGGGGCGGGAGGAGCTACAATGAGCAGTTCTTC. This sequence encodes CASSLVFRGGRSYNEQFF. This chain connects TRBV5-1 to TRBJ2-1; 8 nucleotides agree with TRBD2. CDR3 length: 18 amino acids. CDR1 is SGHRS, CDR2 YFSETQ, per germline. After removal of 0 bases from V and 3 bases from J, the junction contained 11 bases not matched to a gene.